This T cell receptor beta chain was sequenced during a study of T cells after yellow fever vaccination. The TCR cDNA carried a universal primer site and UMIs from 5'RACE template switching. Each CDR3 protein gets one entry after TCRdb re-called the 5' RACE reads with MiXCR. The sample shows about 340,000 distinct CDR3 sequences, 8.7% of them seen only once. The germline V gene encodes CDR1 SGHRS and CDR2 YFSETQ. V was trimmed by 4 bases and J by 2 bases, leaving 16 bases between them. This CDR3 contains 16 residues. A word on this clonotype: Antigen unknown.

Study outcomes and limitations: Most primary-vaccination clones recurred post-booster (roughly 96% CD4, roughly 90% CD8). A small share of clonotypes appeared in both CD4 and CD8 compartments.

The chain recombines TRBV5-1 with TRBJ2-1, with D tentatively TRBD2 (5 bases). This sample comprised PBMCs, obtained on the day of the first yellow fever vaccination. This TCR came from a man between 18 and 29 years old who received the YFV17D yellow fever vaccine. The CDR3 coding sequence is TGCGCCAGCAGCCCTTTCCACTCGGGGACCTACAATGAGCAGTTCTTC. This sequence encodes CASSPFHSGTYNEQFF. Full variable domain (remainder filled in from reference TRBV5-1 and TRBJ2-1): KAGVTQTPRYLIKTRGQQVTLSCSPISGHRSVSWYQQTPGQGLQFLFEYFSETQRNKGNFPGRFSGRQFSNSRSEMNVSTLELGDSALYLCASSPFHSGTYNEQFFGPGTRLTVL.